The 24 T cell receptor beta chains presented below share a single source sample, sequenced in a study of T cell repertoires in cytomegalovirus infection. TCRdb re-called the reads through MiXCR, storing one row per CDR3 protein. The sample records tens of thousands of distinct CDR3 sequences, over 3.5% being singletons. The material sequenced was PBMCs. Source of these receptors: a human donor in good health (CMV status not recorded). Some clones in this sample may be carry-over from other donors' samples.

This clonotype was seen many times. The chain uses TRBV28 and TRBJ1-2; D is uncertain. This CDR3 spans 13 amino acids. The ends were cut back, 6 bases at V and 4 bases at J, with 12 bases in the middle. Germline CDR1 and CDR2: MDHEN and SYDVKM. The CDR3, as DNA: TGTGCCAGCAGCCAGACGAGTGCCTATGGCTACACCTTC. It yields the protein CASSQTSAYGYTF.

Many counts were recorded for this clonotype. This rearrangement joins TRBV7-8 to TRBJ2-3; D is ambiguous. The CDR3 totals 17 residues. Germline V gene sequence: CDR1 SGHVS, CDR2 FQNEAQ. V shed 5 bases and J shed 2 bases, with 20 bases lying between them. The CDR3 nucleotides read TGTGCCAGCAGCGCAAGTGCGTGGGGTACACACACAGATACGCAGTATTTT. This sequence encodes CASSASAWGTHTDTQYF.

In its sample, this clonotype was seen many times. This chain joins TRBV7-9 and TRBJ2-1; perhaps TRBD1 as D (5 bases). This CDR3 has 12 amino acids. V lost 7 bases, J lost 3 bases, and 7 bases lay in between. Germline V gene data show CDR1 as SEHNR and CDR2 as FQNEAQ (reference sequence). The CDR3 spells CASTQVYNEQFF. The CDR3 DNA reads TGTGCCAGCACACAGGTCTACAATGAGCAGTTCTTC.

This clonotype was detected ten times or more. The chain is built from TRBV5-1 and TRBJ2-1, with 7 bases identical to TRBD2. V lost 2 bases to trimming and J lost 2 bases; unmatched junction nucleotides: 7. Germline assignment: CDR1 SGHRS and CDR2 YFSETQ. The CDR3 extends over 16 amino acids. In nucleotides, the CDR3 is TGCGCCAGCAGCTTCGGGTCTAGCGGAGCCTACAATGAGCAGTTCTTC. Its protein product is CASSFGSSGAYNEQFF.

This clonotype has a count of ten or more. This chain connects TRBV6-2 or TRBV6-3 to TRBJ2-3; TRBD2 is a possible D gene (6 bases). Germline V gene lookup returns CDR1 MNHEY and CDR2 SVGEGT. V lost 0 bases and J 3 bases, leaving 16 bases between the germline ends. The CDR3 has 17 residues. The CDR3 DNA sequence: TGTGCCAGCAGTTACTCCTCAGCAGCGGGCAGGACAGATACGCAGTATTTT. It codes for CASSYSSAAGRTDTQYF.

This clonotype was recorded many times. The chain couples TRBV7-2 to TRBJ2-7; 7 nucleotides align to TRBD2. The length of the CDR3 is 14 residues. Germline V lookup: CDR1 SGHTA, CDR2 FQGNSA. The V gene end was trimmed by 2 bases and the J gene end by 3 bases; junction bases not matched to a gene: 4. CDR3 in amino acids: CASSLTWTSYEQYF. Here the CDR3 DNA reads TGTGCCAGCAGCTTAACGTGGACTAGCTACGAGCAGTACTTC.

This clonotype has at least ten counts. V gene TRBV5-4 combines with J gene TRBJ1-6; 7 positions match TRBD1. The length of the CDR3 is 17 residues. Per the germline V gene, CDR1 is SGHNT and CDR2 is YYREEE (reference sequence). The V segment lost 4 bases and the J segment 4 bases; nucleotides outside the gene matches: 11. CDR3 sequence: CASSTYRGQLYNSPLHF. CDR3 sequence (DNA): TGTGCCAGCAGCACCTACAGGGGCCAGCTATATAATTCACCCCTCCACTTT.

This clonotype was counted at least ten times. The chain has TRBV12-3 or TRBV12-4 and TRBJ1-1; 7 bases align to TRBD1. The CDR3 sequence is 16 residues long. Unmatched junction bases numbered 5, after V lost 1 base and J lost 0 bases. CDR3 sequence (DNA): TGTGCCAGCAGTTTAGGGAGGGGGCGGATGAACACTGAAGCTTTCTTT. Residues: CASSLGRGRMNTEAFF.

In its sample, this clonotype was seen many times. Compared with germline, one end of the junction differs, possibly owing to a read error. The genes are TRBV7-9 and TRBJ2-1; a possible D gene is TRBD2 (6 bases). The CDR3 has 13 residues. Germline lookup yields CDR1 SEHNR and CDR2 FQNEAQ (reference sequence). The CDR3 protein is CASSLRAGTEGLF. Here the CDR3 DNA reads TGTGCCAGCAGCTTACGTGCGGGGACTGAGGGCCTCTTC.

This clonotype was detected ten times or more. The chain employs TRBV7-2 and TRBJ2-1; D gene uncertain. The CDR3 is made up of 12 amino acids. Germline-derived CDR1 and CDR2 are SGHTA and FQGNSA. Between the trimmed V and J ends, which lost 2 bases and 7 bases, there was a span of 6 bases. The CDR3 DNA reads as TGTGCCAGCAGCTTACACTGGAATGAGCAGTTCTTC. This encodes CASSLHWNEQFF. The whole variable domain, filled in from reference TRBV7-2 and TRBJ2-1, reads GAGVSQSPSNKVTEKGKDVELRCDPISGHTALYWYRQSLGQGLEFLIYFQGNSAPDKSGLPSDRFSAERTGGSVSTLTIQRTQQEDSAVYLCASSLHWNEQFFGPGTRLTVL.

This clonotype was observed many times. The rearrangement joins TRBV7-2 to TRBJ1-2; 8 bases fit TRBD1. The CDR3 extends over 14 amino acids. J was trimmed by 7 bases and V by 5 bases; bases with no gene match: 9. The germline V gene encodes CDR1 SGHTA and CDR2 FQGNSA. CDR3 residues: CASSITGGDGGYTF. CDR3 DNA: TGTGCCAGCAGCATAACAGGGGGTGATGGTGGCTACACCTTC.

Ten or more counts support this clonotype. V is TRBV7-9 and J is TRBJ2-1; 7 bases line up with TRBD1. CDR1 is SEHNR and CDR2 is FQNEAQ in the germline V gene (reference sequence). With 4 bases clipped from V and 7 bases from J, the junction kept 7 bases outside the gene matches. The CDR3 is 14 residues long. Here the CDR3 reads CASSSSSQGNEQFF. The DNA for the CDR3 is TGTGCCAGCAGCTCGTCCTCACAGGGGAATGAGCAGTTCTTC.

At least ten counts were recorded for this clonotype. The rearrangement links TRBV7-3 to TRBJ2-2; no firm D call. Germline V CDR1 and CDR2: SGHTA, FQGTGA. The CDR3 length is 12 residues. Trimming left V 2 bases short and J 6 bases short, with 4 bases between. The CDR3 protein is CASSLGSGELFF. The CDR3 bases are TGTGCCAGCAGCTTAGGATCCGGGGAGCTGTTTTTT.

This clonotype was detected many times. The rearrangement links TRBV6-6 to TRBJ2-1; possible D gene TRBD2, 6 bases. Germline V CDR1 and CDR2: MNHNY, SVGAGI (reference sequence). The CDR3 runs to 14 residues. The V end was cut by 10 bases, the J end by 0 bases, with 13 bases between. The CDR3 spells CAIATGDSYNEQFF. The CDR3 nucleotides read TGTGCCATTGCGACGGGAGACTCCTACAATGAGCAGTTCTTC.

This clonotype was found many times. CDR3 in DNA: TGTGCCAGCAGCTTAGGACAGGGGATGAACTACGAGCAGTACTTC. Translated, it gives CASSLGQGMNYEQYF. V gene TRBV7-8 combines with J gene TRBJ2-7; TRBD1 aligns across 8 bases. V gave up 1 base and J gave up 3 bases; unmatched junction bases: 5. The CDR3 sequence is 15 residues long. CDR1 is SGHVS, CDR2 FQNEAQ, per germline.

This clonotype was detected ten times or more. The V gene is TRBV20-1, the J gene TRBJ2-3; D unresolved. The CDR3 spans 18 residues. Trimming removed 0 bases at V and 0 bases at J, with 19 bases between. Germline assignment: CDR1 DFQATT and CDR2 SNEGSKA (reference sequence). CDR3 protein: CSARDQLDPTFSTDTQYF. The CDR3 DNA reads TGCAGTGCTAGAGACCAACTGGACCCGACCTTTAGCACAGATACGCAGTATTTT.

This clonotype was recorded many times. The V and J genes are TRBV5-1 and TRBJ2-1, with 8 bases identical to TRBD2. Trimming cost V 5 bases and J 7 bases; bases outside gene matches: 23. Per the germline V gene, CDR1 is SGHRS and CDR2 is YFSETQ. The CDR3 totals 19 residues. The chain's CDR3 is CASSVFGGGPPDPGNEQFF. For the CDR3, the DNA is TGCGCCAGCAGTGTGTTCGGGGGGGGCCCCCCAGACCCAGGGAATGAGCAGTTCTTC.

This clonotype has at least ten counts. This rearrangement joins TRBV28 to TRBJ2-2; D gene uncertain. Trimming took off 5 bases at V and 5 bases at J, with 15 bases between the two ends. Germline CDR1 and CDR2: MDHEN and SYDVKM. This CDR3 is built from 15 residues. CDR3 amino acids: CASSPRPGRTGELFF. DNA for the CDR3: TGTGCCAGCAGTCCCCGCCCAGGAAGAACCGGGGAGCTGTTTTTT.

V is TRBV7-2 and J is TRBJ2-7, with D unresolved. Germline CDR1 and CDR2: SGHTA and FQGNSA. The CDR3 is 14 amino acids. V was pared by 1 base and J by 2 bases, with 9 bases between. Written as DNA, the CDR3 is TGTGCCAGCAGCTTAGGTCTGAGCCCCTACGAGCAGTACTTC. It yields the protein CASSLGLSPYEQYF.

This clonotype was seen repeatedly, ten times or more. The gene calls are TRBV6-2 or TRBV6-3 and TRBJ1-3; no clear D gene. The germline V gene has CDR1 MNHEY and CDR2 SVGEGT. The CDR3 runs 15 residues. V shed 2 bases and J shed 0 bases, with 8 bases lying between them. CDR3 loop: CASSYDGISGNTIYF. DNA of the CDR3: TGTGCCAGCAGTTACGACGGGATCTCTGGAAACACCATATATTTT.

This clonotype occurred many times. V gene TRBV7-2 combines with J gene TRBJ2-1; D may correspond to TRBD1 or TRBD2 (7 bases each). CDR3 length equals 16 residues. With 2 bases removed from V and 7 bases from J, the gap between germline ends came to 18 bases. Germline values: CDR1 SGHTA, CDR2 FQGNSA. In DNA, the CDR3 is TGTGCCAGCAGCTTATGGCCCAGGGGGAGGGGGAATGAGCAGTTCTTC. Amino acid sequence: CASSLWPRGRGNEQFF.

There are many counts of this clonotype. V and J are TRBV7-4 and TRBJ2-1; D perhaps matches TRBD2 (6 bases). Germline loops: CDR1 SGHVT, CDR2 SQSDAQ. Trimming left V 2 bases short and J 6 bases short, with 14 bases between. The CDR3 is 15 amino acids. The CDR3 nucleotides are TGTGCCAGCAGCTTAACTGGACTACAAGGCAATGAGCAGTTCTTC. Protein: CASSLTGLQGNEQFF.

A few counts support this clonotype. This rearrangement joins TRBV7-2 to TRBJ1-2, with TRBD1 matching 7 bases. Germline lookup yields CDR1 SGHTA and CDR2 FQGNSA. J lost 4 bases, V lost 5 bases, and 7 bases had no gene match. The CDR3 consists of 14 residues. Written as DNA, the CDR3 is TGTGCCAGCAGCCTCACGACAGGGCTCTATGGCTACACCTTC. This codes for CASSLTTGLYGYTF. Combining the CDR3 with reference TRBV7-2 and TRBJ1-2 gives the whole variable domain GAGVSQSPSNKVTEKGKDVELRCDPISGHTALYWYRQSLGQGLEFLIYFQGNSAPDKSGLPSDRFSAERTGGSVSTLTIQRTQQEDSAVYLCASSLTTGLYGYTFGSGTRLTVV.

This clonotype was detected ten times or more. V is TRBV7-2 and J is TRBJ1-1; 10 bases align to TRBD1. This CDR3 contains 13 residues. Germline CDR1 reads SGHTA; CDR2 reads FQGNSA. The V gene end was trimmed by 6 bases and the J gene end by 11 bases; junction bases not matched to a gene: 9. CDR3 loop: CASSITTDRGAFF. CDR3 bases: TGTGCCAGCAGTATTACAACGGACAGGGGGGCTTTCTTT.